This TCR beta chain stems from a study of PD-1 blockade in classical Hodgkin lymphoma. General study results and limits: What drove the repertoire differences, possibly disease activity or prior therapy, has not been defined.

Trimming removed 2 bases from V and 0 bases from J, with 9 bases in between. CDR3 length: 15 residues. The germline gives CDR1 SGHRS, CDR2 YFSETQ. Points on this clone: Its antigen is currently unknown.

Here immunoSEQ multiplex PCR was the method, and the copy in TCRdb shows in-frame clones only, minus some. In the table there are about 3,300 clones, less than 90% of which are singletons. The sample's time point: newly diagnosed, previously untreated cHL patient sample. CD4+ T cells were purified from thawed PBMCs by magnetic negative selection. Sequenced material: CD4+ T cells from blood. The clonotype originates from a human donor with classical Hodgkin lymphoma. The V call is TRBV5-1, the J call TRBJ2-1; TRBD2 is a possible D gene (6 bases). CDR3 region: CASSFRGNSYNEQFF. The CDR3 nucleotides are TGCGCCAGCAGCTTCCGGGGGAACTCCTACAATGAGCAGTTCTTC.